Sequencing of this T cell receptor (beta chain) was carried out in a study of cytomegalovirus exposure and HLA in healthy donors (TCRdb year 2017). About the study as a whole: In an earlier analysis of some 550 of the donors, under 300 Gb of sequence data and 95 million to 130 million unique TCR beta sequences from approximately 180 million T cells were reported. About 300 gigabases of sequencing data and 70 million to 85 million unique TCR sequences were included in an early release covering under 650 HLA-typed donors. Of the roughly 400 genotyped donors, 81% fell in the genetic ancestry cluster associated with self-reported Caucasian donors. The study was designed to test whether signatures of past pathogen exposure could be identified by cataloging public T cell receptors. The study profiled the T cell repertoires of about 720 subjects by immunosequencing and related them to cytomegalovirus serostatus. Besides the first cohort of 500 to 700 subjects, a separate validation cohort made up of 120 different subjects was used. To predict cytomegalovirus infection status, the study brought together high-throughput TCR immunosequencing, statistical association of individual TCRs with disease status, and machine learning. To study patterns of TCR occurrence, a later analysis re-analyzed previously published TCR beta repertoires from several hundred donors and added high-resolution HLA genotyping. Rather than drawing on any new phenotypic data, the later analysis identified candidate immune exposures from TCR beta sequences and the way those sequences occurred across donors. An earlier analysis of around 580 of the donors used high-throughput TCR beta sequencing to judge whether each TCR beta V gene segment behaved as functional or pseudogenic. Alongside the repertoire data, information on donor age, sex, ethnicity and CMV serostatus was compiled. Genome-wide SNP genotypes for about 60% of the 666 donors were used in a later genetic analysis, which treated that subset as a discovery cohort. All discovery cohort repertoires had been generated on a single sequencing platform. Class I and class II HLA loci were covered by the typing at four-digit resolution. The number of donors typed differed by locus, with about 629-640 for A, B, C, DRB1 and DQB1, 522 for DQA1, 600 to 610 for DPA1, and 450 to 480 for DPB1. Roughly five DR-DQ haplotypes were handled as single units for association and clustering, since linkage in the cohort was strong. Among 300 to 450 genotyped donors of the cohort, an average of 235,054 unique TCR beta nucleotide sequences were sequenced per donor, around a sixth of them non-productive.

With regard to this clone: Its antigen target is currently unknown.

The cohort consisted of 650 to 850 healthy bone marrow donors. Cohort members were all nominally healthy when sampled, although unrecorded immune exposures were likely present. The donor tested CMV seropositive, placing the donor among the roughly 300 seropositive members of the cohort. A peripheral blood sample was collected from each donor, and TCR beta sequencing was performed on peripheral blood mononuclear cells. Genomic DNA extraction from the blood cell samples was performed with the Qiagen DNeasy Blood Extraction Kit. Libraries were constructed by the immunoSEQ multiplex PCR assay. A mixture of 60 forward primers for TCR Vbeta segments and 13 reverse primers for TCR Jbeta segments was used in the multiplex PCR. The CDR3 region of rearranged TCR beta genes was amplified from genomic DNA with a multiplex PCR assay. The amplified TCR beta libraries were sequenced on the Illumina HiSeq System as 87-base-pair reads. From the authors' description of their analysis: In a later analysis, roughly 80 million unique TCR beta chains were counted across the 666 repertoires, and roughly 10 million of these chains were shared by at least two donors. Raw reads were error-corrected and collapsed into unique sequences with a nearest-neighbor algorithm that merged closely related sequences to remove PCR and sequencing errors. V, D and J gene segments were assigned by aligning CDR3 sequences to IMGT reference sequences. For a sequence to be retained, a match of at least six nucleotides was required to both a V gene segment and a J gene segment. Rearrangements were called productive when the CDR3 lacked stop codons and stayed in frame with V and J; all others were non-productive. CDR3 was defined according to IMGT convention as the region running from the second conserved V-encoded cysteine to the conserved J-encoded phenylalanine. The earlier analysis of 450 to 750 of the donors excluded any sequence lacking an unambiguous match to a single V gene segment. In an earlier analysis of more than 500 of the donors, a V segment was called functional when productive rearrangements were above 56.7%, and segregating when the standard deviation between donors exceeded 5%. A statistical classification framework was built to diagnose cytomegalovirus status from the catalog of TCR beta chain sequences. In a later analysis, TCR nucleotide sequences were compared against IMGT/GENE-DB human TR gene sequences so that V and J genes could be assigned. In a later analysis, CDR3 sequences and most-parsimonious VDJ recombination scenarios were assigned using the TCRdist pipeline. In a later analysis, each TCR beta chain was defined by its CDR3 amino acid sequence together with its V-gene family, and reads without a unique V-gene family were excluded. To address suspected cross-contamination and a sequencing artifact, a later analysis removed roughly 580 highly shared, low-generation-probability nucleotide sequences. In a later analysis, a clonal expansion index was calculated for each public chain from normalized within-repertoire ranks of inferred template counts. A later analysis computed generation probabilities with a VDJ recombination model fitted to out-of-frame rearrangements, and checked the results against IGoR. A later analysis scored TCR-TCR, TCR-HLA and TCR-CMV co-occurrence with hypergeometric tests, applying a repertoire-size bias correction to TCR pairs. A later analysis estimated false discovery rates by permuting HLA or CMV assignments 20 times. In a later analysis, co-occurring TCRs were grouped using DBSCAN, with TCRdist sequence similarity added in when clustering inside HLA-allele-positive subsets. Repertoires with fewer than 30,000 or more than 120,000 public chains, plus five repertoires with anomalous nucleotide sharing, were excluded from co-occurrence clustering. Drawn from immuneACCESS, this table holds only the in-frame rearrangements with V and J called that TCRdb kept. Clones are partly lost; checked studies trace under half to an unresolved V gene and leave the rest unexplained. V, J and clone size are those of that table, while D and trimming were read from the DNA. This specimen's table enumerates about 48,000 clones. Jointly, the top ten make up around 5.6% of the sample.

The CDR3 sequence holds 13 residues, the cysteine and phenylalanine included. Kept here is only the CDR3 DNA, which spans 39 bases and is read in frame from base 1. From the germline V gene (reference sequence), CDR1 is GTSNPN and CDR2 is SVGIG. V is shortened by 5 bases, J by 3 bases, and the region joining them spans 11 bases. Study-wide findings and limitations: A further reported finding was that TCR beta sequences accurately predicted the HLA-A and HLA-B alleles for most subjects in the first cohort. For the cohort, immune exposure information was limited to CMV serostatus. In a later analysis, around 15,000 TCR beta sequences were associated with specific HLA alleles at a false discovery rate of 0.05. Because the 87-base-pair reads could not distinguish some IMGT-functional V segments, including TRBV6-2 and TRBV6-3, those segments were excluded. When HLA alleles, especially DR and DQ, strongly co-occurred, TCR associations were difficult to assign to individual alleles. In vitro tests confirmed that a few of the cytomegalovirus-associated TCR beta chains recognize cytomegalovirus antigens. Because HLA typing was unavailable for some donors at each locus, only the typed subset was used in association tests. It was suggested by the authors that the approach could potentially be generalized to other disease states and immunological phenotypes. Compared with the roughly 600-donor mean, donors in an Asian-associated ancestry cluster had fewer N-insertions in productive TCRs, according to a later genetic analysis. In the study, approximately 150 TCR beta chains were listed as associated with cytomegalovirus. Correlated functional status among segregating V segments might reflect linkage disequilibrium, but an unknown experimental factor could not be ruled out. In a later analysis, HLA-associated TCR beta chains were found to be more clonally expanded and to have lower generation probabilities than equally common non-associated chains. In both the original and validation cohorts, the classifier was reported to diagnose cytomegalovirus status with high specificity and sensitivity. According to a later analysis, parvovirus B19, influenza, CMV and Epstein-Barr virus appeared linked to several top co-occurrence clusters. While some public TCRs were present in many individuals, most TCR sequences turned up only very rarely across donors. The earlier analysis of about 600 of the donors excluded 15 to 20 rarely observed V segments, including chromosome 9 orphons, because counts were too low. Broadly in line with IMGT annotations, most TCR beta V segments showed up in productive rearrangements about 90% or about 30% of the time in an earlier analysis of 587 of the donors. A group of highly shared sequence variants was considered likely to be a technical artifact of the sequencing pipeline. The presence/absence analyses assumed that sequencing depth was roughly uniform across donors, and that assumption may not be true. V-gene and J-gene trimming of TCR beta chains was associated with a missense DCLRE1C variant in a later genetic analysis, and the association was replicated in an independent cohort. In this cohort, only TCR beta chains were sequenced, and detectable features were limited by the absence of alpha or paired-chain data. In a later analysis, most CMV-associated TCR beta chains were found to appear HLA-restricted, with HLA associations seemingly driven largely by CMV exposure. In a later analysis, the rate of TCR association differed among HLA loci, with DRB1 alleles having the most associated TCRs and HLA-C alleles having the fewest.

The rearranged chain carries TRBV30 and TRBJ2-4; 7 matching bases give a weak D call of TRBD1. This receptor was taken from a male donor in good health and CMV-seropositive. The sequencing sample was made of PBMCs. The CDR3 loop reads CAWGQEGKNIQYF. The nucleotide sequence is given as TGTGCCTGGGGACAGGAGGGCAAAAACATTCAGTACTTC.